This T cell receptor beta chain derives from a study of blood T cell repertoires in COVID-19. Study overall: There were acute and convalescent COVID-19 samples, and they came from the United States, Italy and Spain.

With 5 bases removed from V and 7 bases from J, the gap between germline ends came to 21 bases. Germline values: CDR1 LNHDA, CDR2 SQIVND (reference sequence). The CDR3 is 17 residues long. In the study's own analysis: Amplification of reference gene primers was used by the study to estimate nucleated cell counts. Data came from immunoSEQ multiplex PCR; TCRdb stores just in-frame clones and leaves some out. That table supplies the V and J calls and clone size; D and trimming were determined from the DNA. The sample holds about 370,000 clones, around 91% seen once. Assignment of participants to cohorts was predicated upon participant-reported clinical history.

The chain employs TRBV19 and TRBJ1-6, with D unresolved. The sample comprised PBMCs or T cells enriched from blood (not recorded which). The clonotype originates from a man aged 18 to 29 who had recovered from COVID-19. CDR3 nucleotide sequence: TGTGCCAGTAGTTCCCGGACCGTTCCTAGCGGGAATTCACCCCTCCACTTT. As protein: CASSSRTVPSGNSPLHF.